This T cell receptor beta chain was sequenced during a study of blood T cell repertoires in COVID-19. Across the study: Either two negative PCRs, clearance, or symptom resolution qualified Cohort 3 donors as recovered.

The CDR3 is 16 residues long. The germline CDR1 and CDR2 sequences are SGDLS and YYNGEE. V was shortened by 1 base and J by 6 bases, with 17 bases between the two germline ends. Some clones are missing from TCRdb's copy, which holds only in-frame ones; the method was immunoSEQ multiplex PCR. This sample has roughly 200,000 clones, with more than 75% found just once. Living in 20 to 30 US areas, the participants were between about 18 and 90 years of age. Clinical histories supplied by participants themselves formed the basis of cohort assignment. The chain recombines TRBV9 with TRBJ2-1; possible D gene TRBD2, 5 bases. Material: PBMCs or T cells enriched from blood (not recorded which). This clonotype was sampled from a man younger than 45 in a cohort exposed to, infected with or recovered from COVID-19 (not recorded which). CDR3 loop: CASSVRVGGSFNEQFF. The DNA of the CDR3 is TGTGCCAGCAGCGTACGGGTTGGAGGCAGTTTCAATGAGCAGTTCTTC.